These T cell receptor beta chains were read from a single sample in a study of vaccination and CD4 T cells after COVID-19. What these receptors recognize is not known. MiXCR, applied by TCRdb to the PCR reads, yields one record per CDR3 protein. The sample consists of roughly 20,000 distinct CDR3 sequences, roughly 47% of them appearing once. Sequenced sample: cultured CD4+ T cells from blood. The receptors were sampled from a human donor with COVID-19. Each CDR3 is given with its conserved first and last residue. The D gene is left open where the match is weak. Only some rows state a clone size, as once, few, many or a class for expanded clones.

DNA: TGTGCCAGCAGCTTGTCGATTGCGGGGGGTGAGCAGTACTTC
CDR3: CASSLSIAGGEQYF
size: -
J: TRBJ2-7
V: TRBV7-6
D: TRBD2

DNA: TGTGCTAGCAGCTCCCCCAAGGGACTAGCGGGGGGGGTTGAGACCCAGTACTTC
CDR3: CASSSPKGLAGGVETQYF
size: few
J: TRBJ2-5
V: TRBV7-7
D: TRBD2

DNA: TGTGCCAGCAATCGACAGGCCCCTGGGACCGGGGAGCTGTTTTTT
CDR3: CASNRQAPGTGELFF
size: -
J: TRBJ2-2
V: TRBV6-8
D: -

DNA: TGTGCCAGCAGTCCCCGGACAGGGGCCCTTCTTGGCTACACCTTC
CDR3: CASSPRTGALLGYTF
size: -
J: TRBJ1-2
V: TRBV6-1
D: TRBD1

DNA: TGTGCCAGCAAGCAGACGACAGGGAATAGCAATCAGCCCCAGCATTTT
CDR3: CASKQTTGNSNQPQHF
size: -
J: TRBJ1-5
V: TRBV2
D: TRBD1

DNA: TGTGCCAGCAGCTTACCACCGGGCTACGAGCAGTACTTC
CDR3: CASSLPPGYEQYF
size: -
J: TRBJ2-7
V: TRBV11-1
D: -

DNA: TGTGCCACTCGCACGGGGGGGCTCGGTCAGCCCCAGCATTTT
CDR3: CATRTGGLGQPQHF
size: few
J: TRBJ1-5
V: TRBV6-2/TRBV6-3
D: -

DNA: TGCAGTGCGGCACAGAAACCTCAGAGTCAGCCCCAGCATTTT
CDR3: CSAAQKPQSQPQHF
size: -
J: TRBJ1-5
V: TRBV20-1
D: -

DNA: TGTGCCAGCAGGCGGGGGGCTGAGGATCAGACCCAGTACTTC
CDR3: CASRRGAEDQTQYF
size: -
J: TRBJ2-5
V: TRBV12-3/TRBV12-4
D: TRBD2

DNA: TGTGCCACCAGCAGGCCCGAAGGATATGGAAACACCATATATTTT
CDR3: CATSRPEGYGNTIYF
size: few
J: TRBJ1-3
V: TRBV15
D: -

DNA: TGTGCCAGCAGTTCGACAGGGAACGGCTACACCTTC
CDR3: CASSSTGNGYTF
size: few
J: TRBJ1-2
V: TRBV28
D: TRBD1